This is a list of T cell receptor beta chains from one sample in a study of shared clonotypes between healthy human individuals. Sequencing used immunoSEQ multiplex PCR; TCRdb keeps in-frame clones, though not all of them. The table shows roughly 2.1 million clones, with 90% to 95% occurring only once. The sequenced material came from naive CD8+ T cells from PBMCs. These receptors originate from a man between 18 and 29 years old in good health. Some clones in this sample may be carry-over from other donors' samples. Both conserved end residues are trimmed from each CDR3.

CDR3	J	V
ASSRAGTEYNEQF	TRBJ2-1	TRBV7-6
ASSEGPGDGYT	TRBJ1-2	TRBV2
ASRGLAASTDTQY	TRBJ2-3	TRBV27
SVEGLAGDTDTQY	TRBJ2-3	TRBV29-1
ASSPRDVSDGYT	TRBJ1-2	TRBV9
ASSGKPPQGYTEAF	TRBJ1-1	TRBV27
ASSYTRQETQY	TRBJ2-5	TRBV27
ATALGETYEQY	TRBJ2-7	TRBV27
ASSVARTGTMDGYT	TRBJ1-2	TRBV9
ASSPRRDDYGYT	TRBJ1-2	TRBV11-2
ASSVGPGTGELF	TRBJ2-2	TRBV9
AWNMGGPSEQY	TRBJ2-7	TRBV30
ASGTGVEGEQY	TRBJ2-7	TRBV27
ASRRLAGDTGELF	TRBJ2-2	TRBV6-5
ASTGADTQY	TRBJ2-3	TRBV19
ASSLRDRVPSGNTIY	TRBJ1-3	TRBV7-9
ASKETGNTIY	TRBJ1-3	TRBV28
ASSRAGGSYEQF	TRBJ2-1	TRBV7-9
ASSFHLAGKRDNEQF	TRBJ2-1	TRBV28
ASRETGGTGELF	TRBJ2-2	TRBV28
ASSLEGDQPQH	TRBJ1-5	TRBV7-9
ASSQATYRGAGELF	TRBJ2-2	TRBV4-3
ASSSRSYTEAF	TRBJ1-1	TRBV19
ASSERGLDTQY	TRBJ2-3	TRBV25-1
ASSLSAQSIHTEKLF	TRBJ1-4	TRBV7-9
ASSPDRAHETQY	TRBJ2-5	TRBV7-8
ASSEWRGRNQPQH	TRBJ1-5	TRBV2
SVEGHEQF	TRBJ2-1	TRBV29-1
ASSMGTVNTEAF	TRBJ1-1	TRBV19
ASSLIGGNTEAF	TRBJ1-1	TRBV27
ASSLGGPNPSYEQY	TRBJ2-7	TRBV5-6
ASSQEQHNEQF	TRBJ2-1	TRBV27
ASSLDGGYEQY	TRBJ2-7	TRBV27
ASSLLGTYYGATEAF	TRBJ1-1	TRBV27
ASSPRTSSRGDTQY	TRBJ2-3	TRBV9
ASSTGSLGYT	TRBJ1-2	TRBV19
ASSPEPAYEQY	TRBJ2-7	TRBV6-5
ASSYGGYADQPQH	TRBJ1-5	TRBV19
ASSLLAGVGNEQY	TRBJ2-7	TRBV7-9
ASSLRTGRNYEQY	TRBJ2-7	TRBV7-6
ASSEGGPEAF	TRBJ1-1	TRBV10-1
SVERGSSYNEQF	TRBJ2-1	TRBV29-1
ASSLSARGTGEGDTQY	TRBJ2-3	TRBV27
ASSPAGQGGSYT	TRBJ1-2	TRBV5-6
ASSFMDYEQY	TRBJ2-7	TRBV5-6
ASSSRDSPYEQY	TRBJ2-7	TRBV11-3
AISEPGYSGNTIY	TRBJ1-3	TRBV10-3
ASSPRPGQGSGELF	TRBJ2-2	TRBV5-1
ASSPGGGNNYGYT	TRBJ1-2	TRBV9